One sample yielded the 25 T cell receptor beta chains listed below, sequenced in a study of blood T cell repertoires in COVID-19. Repertoires were generated with immunoSEQ multiplex PCR, while TCRdb's copy carries only in-frame clones and drops some. Of under 350,000 clones listed, approximately 86% were seen once; the top ten hold about 4%. Material: PBMCs or T cells enriched from blood (not recorded which). The source is a woman aged 40 to 50 with acute COVID-19.

The chain recombines TRBV5-6 with TRBJ1-6; D unresolved. The CDR3 is 15 amino acids. Germline V lookup: CDR1 SGHDT, CDR2 YYEEEE. V dropped 4 bases and J dropped 5 bases, with 13 bases sitting between them. The CDR3 sequence is CASSPRQTNNSPLHF. CDR3 nucleotides: TGTGCCAGCAGCCCGAGACAAACGAATAATTCACCCCTCCACTTT.

The rearrangement uses TRBV6-6 and TRBJ2-3; no definite D call. In germline, CDR1 is MNHNY, CDR2 SVGAGI (reference sequence). The V end was cut by 11 bases, the J end by 0 bases, with 12 bases between. The CDR3 is 13 amino acids. The CDR3 region is CASFDFSTDTQYF. The CDR3 DNA reads as TGTGCCTCTTTCGACTTTAGCACAGATACGCAGTATTTT.

V usage is TRBV6-5 and J usage is TRBJ2-5; perhaps TRBD2 as D (7 bases). Looked up from germline, CDR1 is MNHEY and CDR2 is SVGAGI. The CDR3 consists of 16 residues. V lost 2 bases and J 7 bases, leaving 20 bases between the germline ends. CDR3 loop: CASSYDPGGPMGTQYF. The CDR3 region has the DNA TGTGCCAGCAGTTACGATCCCGGGGGGCCGATGGGGACCCAGTACTTC.

The rearrangement links TRBV7-6 to TRBJ2-5, with 9 positions matching TRBD1. The V gene end was trimmed by 5 bases and the J gene end by 5 bases; junction bases not matched to a gene: 9. The CDR3 covers 15 residues. The germline V gene encodes CDR1 SGHVS and CDR2 FNYEAQ. The CDR3 reads CASSPWTGVVETQYF. The DNA of the CDR3 is TGTGCCAGCAGCCCGTGGACAGGGGTGGTGGAGACCCAGTACTTC.

The chain carries TRBV7-2 and TRBJ2-3; possibly TRBD1 for D (5 bases). Germline V gives CDR1 SGHTA, CDR2 FQGNSA. The CDR3 runs to 17 residues. V lost 5 bases, J lost 3 bases, and 21 bases lay in between. DNA of the CDR3: TGTGCCAGCAGCCCCCGCTGGGGCAGGCAGAGGACAGATACGCAGTATTTT. Translating it yields CASSPRWGRQRTDTQYF.

V gene TRBV9 combines with J gene TRBJ1-2; no clear D. Trimming shortened V by 0 bases and J by 8 bases, and 20 bases separated the two germline ends. The CDR3 covers 16 residues. The germline gives CDR1 SGDLS, CDR2 YYNGEE. CDR3 bases: TGTGCCAGCAGCGTAGGATTTGGGCAGGCACCGGGGGGCTACACCTTC. Amino acids: CASSVGFGQAPGGYTF.

This chain joins TRBV9 and TRBJ2-5; the match to TRBD2 covers 12 bases. Germline V gene sequence: CDR1 SGDLS, CDR2 YYNGEE. J lost 4 bases, V lost 2 bases, and 6 bases had no gene match. CDR3 size: 16 residues. Here the CDR3 DNA reads TGTGCCAGCAGCGTTTCTAGCGGGGGGGCCGGAGAGACCCAGTACTTC. Its protein is CASSVSSGGAGETQYF.

The chain couples TRBV9 to TRBJ2-3, with 7 bases that match TRBD2. Germline V CDR1 and CDR2: SGDLS, YYNGEE. The CDR3 runs 16 residues. Trimming at V came to 3 bases and at J to 0 bases, leaving 7 bases not matched to a gene. The CDR3 coding sequence is TGTGCCAGCAGCGATGCCCTAGCGGAGAGCACAGATACGCAGTATTTT. Amino acid sequence: CASSDALAESTDTQYF.

About this clone: The same CDR3 arises from other DNA sequences in this sample as well. V is TRBV18 and J is TRBJ2-3, with TRBD2 matching over 13 bases. V lost 6 bases and J lost 1; bases outside the gene matches: 10. Per the germline V gene, CDR1 is KGHSH and CDR2 is LQKENI. CDR3 size: 18 residues. CDR3 in amino acids: CASSPGLAGAGGTDTQYF. In DNA form, the CDR3 reads TGTGCCAGCTCCCCCGGACTAGCGGGAGCTGGGGGCACAGATACGCAGTATTTT.

This chain joins TRBV2 and TRBJ1-6; the match to TRBD1 covers 8 bases. Germline trimming cut 6 bases from V and 9 bases from J; bases unmatched to any gene: 7. This CDR3 is built from 14 residues. The germline V gene has CDR1 SNHLY and CDR2 FYNNEI. This CDR3 is CASREGQVGSPLHF. DNA of the CDR3: TGTGCCAGCAGGGAGGGACAGGTTGGTTCACCCCTCCACTTT.

As regards this clone: Other DNA sequences in this sample translate to the same CDR3. V gene TRBV2 combines with J gene TRBJ2-5, with 7 bases aligning to TRBD1. Trimming at V came to 7 bases and at J to 2 bases, leaving 4 bases not matched to a gene. Germline CDR1 and CDR2: SNHLY and FYNNEI. CDR3 length: 13 amino acids. This chain's CDR3 is CASTRDRQETQYF. The CDR3 coding sequence is TGTGCCAGCACAAGGGACAGACAAGAGACCCAGTACTTC.

V and J are TRBV27 and TRBJ1-2, with D possibly matching TRBD1 (5 bases). Per germline, CDR1 MNHEY and CDR2 SMNVEV (reference sequence). V dropped 5 bases and J dropped 4 bases, with 17 bases sitting between them. The CDR3 runs to 15 residues. The CDR3 DNA reads TGTGCCAGCAGTCTAAGCGGGGGTCAAGGCTATGGCTACACCTTC. Amino acid sequence: CASSLSGGQGYGYTF.

The chain combines TRBV19 with TRBJ1-6; D might be TRBD1 (6 bases). The CDR3 length is 13 residues. The germline gives CDR1 LNHDA, CDR2 SQIVND (reference sequence). V was pared by 4 bases and J by 8 bases, with 9 bases between. The CDR3 reads CASSTWTDSPLHF. The CDR3 DNA is TGTGCCAGTAGTACCTGGACAGATTCACCCCTCCACTTT.

The chain employs TRBV19 and TRBJ1-3; possibly TRBD1 for D (5 bases). CDR3 length: 16 residues. The V end was cut by 9 bases, the J end by 2 bases, with 20 bases between. From germline, CDR1 is LNHDA and CDR2 SQIVND (reference sequence). CDR3 region: CASSPQGFRPGNTIYF. The DNA of the CDR3 is TGTGCCAGCAGCCCTCAGGGTTTCCGTCCTGGAAACACCATATATTTT.

Concerning this clone: This CDR3 is also generated by other DNA sequences in the sample. CDR3 sequence: CASSLAGLNYGYTF. The CDR3 nucleotides are TGTGCCAGCAGCTTGGCAGGTTTGAACTATGGCTACACCTTC. The rearrangement uses TRBV5-4 and TRBJ1-2; no firm D call. Germline V lookup: CDR1 SGHNT, CDR2 YYREEE (reference sequence). CDR3 length equals 14 residues. The V end was cut by 0 bases, the J end by 2 bases, with 8 bases between.

The rearrangement uses TRBV4-3 and TRBJ1-5, with no clear D. Germline assignment: CDR1 LGHNA and CDR2 YSLEER. V dropped 0 bases and J dropped 7 bases, with 10 bases sitting between them. The CDR3 consists of 14 residues. The CDR3 sequence is CASSQDVVSQPQHF. The DNA of the CDR3 is TGCGCCAGCAGCCAAGATGTGGTTAGCCAGCCCCAGCATTTT.

The V gene is TRBV7-2, the J gene TRBJ1-2, with 7 bases matching TRBD1. CDR1 SGHTA and CDR2 FQGNSA come from the germline V gene. V dropped 5 bases and J dropped 0; count of bases not matched to a gene: 3. CDR3 length: 14 amino acids. The CDR3 spells CASSPGTANYGYTF. In nucleotides, the CDR3 is TGTGCCAGCAGCCCCGGGACAGCTAACTATGGCTACACCTTC.

The rearrangement uses TRBV28 and TRBJ1-1; D is undetermined. CDR3 length equals 16 residues. The V gene lost 3 bases and the J gene lost 2 bases, with 16 bases spanning the gap. CDR1 and CDR2 from the germline V gene are MDHEN and SYDVKM. CDR3 nucleotides: TGTGCCAGCAGTTTTAAATTTGGTGCGATTAACACTGAAGCTTTCTTT. This translates into CASSFKFGAINTEAFF.

The chain uses TRBV11-2 and TRBJ2-3; D may be TRBD2 (5 bases). The CDR3 has 13 amino acids. V was pared by 6 bases and J by 10 bases, with 17 bases between. CDR1 SGHAT and CDR2 FQNNGV come from the germline V gene. In nucleotides, the CDR3 is TGTGCCAGCAGTCCCGGGGTATTGGCAGCGCAGTATTTT. It translates to CASSPGVLAAQYF.

The chain recombines TRBV18 with TRBJ1-6; TRBD1 aligns across 7 bases. Losses at the gene ends were 2 bases for V and 10 bases for J; bases not matched to a gene: 8. The germline CDR1 and CDR2 sequences are KGHSH and LQKENI. The CDR3 is 15 amino acids. CDR3 coding DNA: TGTGCCAGCTCACCAGGAACAGGGGCAGGGTCACCCCTCCACTTT. Translated: CASSPGTGAGSPLHF. Combining the CDR3 with reference TRBV18 and TRBJ1-6 gives the whole variable domain NAGVMQNPRHLVRRRGQEARLRCSPMKGHSHVYWYRQLPEEGLKFMVYLQKENIIDESGMPKERFSAEFPKEGPSILRIQQVVRGDSAAYFCASSPGTGAGSPLHFGNGTRLTVT.

This chain links TRBV2 with TRBJ2-5; 8 bases fit TRBD2. Germline values: CDR1 SNHLY, CDR2 FYNNEI. The trim removed 3 bases at V and 4 bases at J, leaving 4 bases unmatched. There are 14 residues in the CDR3. The CDR3 sequence is CASSDGLARETQYF. The CDR3 coding sequence is TGTGCCAGCAGTGACGGACTAGCCAGAGAGACCCAGTACTTC.

The chain couples TRBV9 to TRBJ2-2; D gene unclear. The CDR3 has 14 residues. V gave up 3 bases and J gave up 5 bases, with 11 bases separating them. CDR1 is SGDLS and CDR2 is YYNGEE in the germline V gene. The CDR3 sequence is CASSAPLRTGELFF. CDR3 sequence (DNA): TGTGCCAGCAGCGCCCCGCTCCGGACCGGGGAGCTGTTTTTT.

The chain employs TRBV5-6 and TRBJ2-1, with D uncertain. CDR3 length: 13 amino acids. V lost 4 bases, J lost 9 bases, and 14 bases lay in between. Germline values: CDR1 SGHDT, CDR2 YYEEEE. The CDR3 here is CASSAGWVGEQFF. CDR3 DNA: TGTGCCAGCAGCGCAGGTTGGGTAGGTGAGCAGTTCTTC.

This clone showed up just a few times. The chain uses TRBV27 and TRBJ1-2; 8 bases fit TRBD1. Germline trimming cut 4 bases from V and 7 bases from J; bases unmatched to any gene: 17. Germline loops: CDR1 MNHEY, CDR2 SMNVEV (reference sequence). The CDR3 contains 17 residues. The CDR3 reads CASSSLSTGDHLTGYTF. CDR3 sequence (DNA): TGTGCCAGCAGTTCTTTGTCGACAGGGGATCACTTAACTGGCTACACCTTC.

The chain is built from TRBV23-1 and TRBJ1-6; D is uncertain. TRBV23-1 is placed among ORFs of uncertain function. The length of the CDR3 is 15 residues. The germline V and J ends were trimmed by 0 bases and 8 bases, with 11 bases remaining between them. CDR3 bases: TGCGCCAGCAGTCAATCTTTCCCCCTATATTCACCCCTCCACTTT. Its protein product is CASSQSFPLYSPLHF.